The 26 T cell receptor beta chains presented below share a single source sample, sequenced in a study of T cells in localized non-small cell lung cancer (dated by TCRdb to 2020 to 2021). The protocol used for the library was the immunoSEQ multiplex PCR assay. Here the immuneACCESS table is served through TCRdb, limited to in-frame sequences with V and J called. Missing clones are a known gap in these copies; in checked studies unresolved V genes cover under half, and the rest lacks a known reason. The sample table records tens of thousands of clones; around 81% of these occur just once. Of the sample, about 19% falls within the top ten clones. The sample was PBMCs, taken before any cancer treatment. The receptors were sampled from a man aged 35 to 70 with stage II squamous cell lung carcinoma.

The V and J genes are TRBV7-2 and TRBJ1-5; 9 positions match TRBD1. The germline V gene has CDR1 SGHTA and CDR2 FQGNSA. The CDR3 loop spans 14 amino acids. V shed 5 bases and J 3 bases; nucleotides not matched to a gene: 2. The CDR3 loop reads CASSGQGNNQPQHF. CDR3 sequence (DNA): TGTGCCAGCAGCGGACAGGGGAACAATCAGCCCCAGCATTTT.

This chain links TRBV2 with TRBJ1-2; D call uncertain. Per the germline V gene, CDR1 is SNHLY and CDR2 is FYNNEI. The CDR3 totals 15 residues. V gave up 5 bases and J gave up 4 bases, with 17 bases separating them. CDR3 bases: TGTGCCAGCAGTCCCCGGGTCAGCGAATCCTATGGCTACACCTTC. Encoded protein: CASSPRVSESYGYTF.

The CDR3 DNA reads TGTGCCAGCAGGCAACTAGAAGAAGAGACCCAGTACTTC. Protein product: CASRQLEEETQYF. The chain joins TRBV28 to TRBJ2-5; a weak D match, TRBD2 (5 bases). Per the germline V gene, CDR1 is MDHEN and CDR2 is SYDVKM. The V end lost 6 bases, the J end lost 3 bases, and 11 bases lay between the germline ends. The CDR3 has 13 amino acids.

About this clone: Other DNA sequences of this sample code for an identical CDR3. This chain connects TRBV6-1 to TRBJ1-6; D is uncertain. V was shortened by 3 bases and J by 2 bases, with 2 bases between the two germline ends. This CDR3 is 13 amino acids long. Germline V gives CDR1 MNHNS, CDR2 SASEGT. The CDR3: CASSDTYNSPLHF. The DNA of the CDR3 is TGTGCCAGCAGTGACACCTATAATTCACCCCTCCACTTT.

The rearrangement links TRBV10-3 to TRBJ1-5; 10 bases fit TRBD1. Unmatched junction bases numbered 5, after V lost 3 bases and J lost 0 bases. The length of the CDR3 is 17 residues. The V gene's germline CDR1 is ENHRY and CDR2 SYGVKD. Written as DNA, the CDR3 is TGTGCCATCAGTGAAGGGACAGGGGATCGTAGCAATCAGCCCCAGCATTTT. It yields the protein CAISEGTGDRSNQPQHF.

This chain links TRBV19 with TRBJ1-2; D is uncertain. Germline values: CDR1 LNHDA, CDR2 SQIVND (reference sequence). The CDR3 totals 14 residues. V lost 2 bases and J 4 bases, leaving 11 bases between the germline ends. CDR3 nucleotide sequence: TGTGCCAGTAGTATATCCCAGGCTGCCTATGGCTACACCTTC. Residues: CASSISQAAYGYTF.

The chain has TRBV7-9 and TRBJ2-2, with D uncertain. CDR1 is SEHNR, CDR2 FQNEAQ, per germline (reference sequence). The CDR3 covers 14 residues. V gave up 5 bases and J gave up 6 bases, with 13 bases separating them. The CDR3 DNA reads as TGTGCCAGCAGCCCCGGGTTGGGCGCCGGGGAGCTGTTTTTT. It encodes CASSPGLGAGELFF.

The V gene is TRBV27, the J gene TRBJ1-4; possibly TRBD1 for D (6 bases). Germline V lookup: CDR1 MNHEY, CDR2 SMNVEV (reference sequence). The V end was cut by 5 bases, the J end by 2 bases, with 12 bases between. This CDR3 contains 15 residues. The CDR3 sequence: CASSLTRGTNEKLFF. CDR3 bases: TGTGCCAGCAGTCTCACCAGGGGTACTAATGAAAAACTGTTTTTT.

J is TRBJ2-3 and V is TRBV5-4; no reliable D call. The germline V gene has CDR1 SGHNT and CDR2 YYREEE (reference sequence). The germline V and J ends were trimmed by 0 bases and 0 bases, with 8 bases remaining between them. The CDR3 length is 15 residues. The CDR3 DNA is TGTGCCAGCAGCTTGGCCCCTAGTAGCACAGATACGCAGTATTTT. It is translated as CASSLAPSSTDTQYF. Full variable domain (rest looked up from reference TRBV5-4 and TRBJ2-3): ETGVTQSPTHLIKTRGQQVTLRCSSQSGHNTVSWYQQALGQGPQFIFQYYREEENGRGNFPPRFSGLQFPNYSSELNVNALELDDSALYLCASSLAPSSTDTQYFGPGTRLTVL.

This clone has just a few counts. V and J are TRBV6-4 and TRBJ2-1, with D perhaps TRBD1 (5 bases). The germline V gene encodes CDR1 MRHNA and CDR2 SNTAGT. The CDR3 contains 15 residues. The V end lost 5 bases, the J end lost 10 bases, and 21 bases lay between the germline ends. The DNA for the CDR3 is TGTGCCAGCAGTTTAGGGGCTGGGTCTCTTCGGGAGCAGTTCTTC. Translated, it gives CASSLGAGSLREQFF.

This clone was detected a few times. V is TRBV30 and J is TRBJ2-1; a possible D gene is TRBD1 (8 bases). The ends were cut back, 2 bases at V and 6 bases at J, with 11 bases in the middle. This CDR3 has 13 amino acids. Germline CDR1 is GTSNPN and CDR2 is SVGIG (reference sequence). The CDR3 coding sequence is TGTGCCTGGAGTCACAGGGGGGGCAATGAGCAGTTCTTC. Encoded protein: CAWSHRGGNEQFF.

This sequence joins TRBV7-2 and TRBJ2-3, with 8 bases that match TRBD1. The V gene's germline CDR1 is SGHTA and CDR2 FQGNSA. The CDR3 is 15 amino acids. The V gene end was trimmed by 7 bases and the J gene end by 4 bases; junction bases not matched to a gene: 10. The chain's CDR3 is CASIPGGGYADTQYF. The CDR3 DNA sequence: TGTGCCAGCATCCCAGGGGGCGGGTACGCAGATACGCAGTATTTT.

The chain joins TRBV14 to TRBJ2-7; 7 nucleotides match TRBD1. The CDR3 contains 14 residues. With 4 bases clipped from V and 3 bases from J, the junction kept 6 bases outside the gene matches. The V gene's germline CDR1 is SGHDN and CDR2 FVKESK. The CDR3 DNA reads TGTGCCAGCAGCCCTTTGGGACAGAGCTACGAGCAGTACTTC. Translation gives CASSPLGQSYEQYF.

This clone was recorded a few times. This chain uses TRBV6-6 with TRBJ1-5; TRBD1 matches 7 bases. V was clipped by 5 bases and J by 1 base; unmatched bases: 2. The germline CDR1 and CDR2 sequences are MNHNY and SVGAGI (reference sequence). This CDR3 contains 14 residues. The CDR3 is CASSQTGSNQPQHF. The CDR3, as DNA: TGTGCCAGCAGTCAGACAGGGAGCAATCAGCCCCAGCATTTT.

Here the CDR3 reads CASSFDRVDGYTF. Written as DNA, the CDR3 is TGTGCCAGCAGCTTTGACAGGGTAGATGGCTACACCTTC. This chain joins TRBV7-2 and TRBJ1-2, with TRBD1 identical over 7 bases. CDR3 length: 13 amino acids. Germline-derived CDR1 and CDR2 are SGHTA and FQGNSA. V lost 3 bases and J lost 6; bases outside the gene matches: 4.

The gene calls are TRBV18 and TRBJ2-3; D not resolved. The CDR3 loop spans 14 amino acids. Germline V gene lookup returns CDR1 KGHSH and CDR2 LQKENI. Trimming stripped 3 bases from V and 6 bases from J, with 13 bases between. The CDR3 DNA sequence: TGTGCCAGCTCACCTCTCCGGTCCTTCGATACGCAGTATTTT. It encodes CASSPLRSFDTQYF. The entire variable domain, with the rest obtained from reference TRBV18 and TRBJ2-3, is as follows: NAGVMQNPRHLVRRRGQEARLRCSPMKGHSHVYWYRQLPEEGLKFMVYLQKENIIDESGMPKERFSAEFPKEGPSILRIQQVVRGDSAAYFCASSPLRSFDTQYFGPGTRLTVL.

V and J are TRBV9 and TRBJ2-1, with 7 bases matching TRBD2. The ends lost 7 bases at V and 3 bases at J; junction bases unmatched: 13. CDR3 size: 16 residues. CDR1 is SGDLS, CDR2 YYNGEE, per germline. The DNA for the CDR3 is TGTGCCAGCGCCCTCACCTCGGGCGGGGGCTACAATGAGCAGTTCTTC. Encoded protein: CASALTSGGGYNEQFF. Together with reference TRBV9 and TRBJ2-1, the CDR3 gives the full variable domain: DSGVTQTPKHLITATGQRVTLRCSPRSGDLSVYWYQQSLDQGLQFLIQYYNGEERAKGNILERFSAQQFPDLHSELNLSSLELGDSALYFCASALTSGGGYNEQFFGPGTRLTVL.

The V gene is TRBV9, the J gene TRBJ1-2; possibly TRBD1 for D (5 bases). Germline V gene lookup returns CDR1 SGDLS and CDR2 YYNGEE. CDR3 length: 14 residues. The ends were cut back, 3 bases at V and 4 bases at J, with 13 bases in the middle. CDR3 sequence: CASSAGQGAYGYTF. DNA for the CDR3: TGTGCCAGCAGCGCCGGGCAGGGCGCCTATGGCTACACCTTC.

The chain couples TRBV19 to TRBJ1-1; D not resolved. The CDR3 extends over 12 amino acids. Trimming stripped 3 bases from V and 7 bases from J, with 9 bases between. CDR1 and CDR2 (germline): LNHDA, SQIVND (reference sequence). The CDR3 here is CASSIGWGEAFF. The CDR3 nucleotides are TGTGCCAGTAGTATCGGATGGGGTGAAGCTTTCTTT.

The chain recombines TRBV18 with TRBJ2-1; no clear D. The CDR3 has 14 amino acids. Germline lookup yields CDR1 KGHSH and CDR2 LQKENI. Trimming took 1 base from V and 0 from J, leaving 4 bases between them. For the CDR3, the DNA is TGTGCCAGCTCACCACAACGCTCCTACAATGAGCAGTTCTTC. Protein product: CASSPQRSYNEQFF.

This chain links TRBV15 with TRBJ2-2, with D perhaps TRBD2 (6 bases). The CDR3 is made up of 14 amino acids. Germline V lookup: CDR1 LNHNV, CDR2 YYDKDF (reference sequence). V lost 1 base to trimming and J lost 7 bases, with 10 bases between them. The CDR3 region has the DNA TGTGCCACCAGCAGAGTGGGAGGCATCGGGGAGCTGTTTTTT. Its protein product is CATSRVGGIGELFF.

The chain employs TRBV5-1 and TRBJ2-3; D is ambiguous. V lost 0 bases to trimming and J lost 6 bases, with 5 bases between them. Per the germline V gene, CDR1 is SGHRS and CDR2 is YFSETQ. The CDR3 is made up of 12 amino acids. CDR3 in amino acids: CASSLAADTQYF. The CDR3 DNA reads as TGCGCCAGCAGCTTGGCTGCGGATACGCAGTATTTT.

The rearrangement links TRBV21-1 to TRBJ2-3; TRBD2 is the table's D call and was not checked against the DNA. TRBV21-1 is recorded as a pseudogene. The CDR3 spans 18 residues. CDR3: CASSKEVLAGGRTDTQYF. The CDR3, as DNA: TGTGCCAGCAGCAAAGAGGTACTAGCGGGAGGGAGGACAGATACGCAGTATTTT.

The chain uses TRBV10-3 and TRBJ1-6; TRBD1 matches at 7 bases. This CDR3 has 16 residues. Losses at the gene ends were 4 bases for V and 10 bases for J; bases not matched to a gene: 13. In germline, CDR1 is ENHRY, CDR2 SYGVKD. CDR3 amino acids: CAISVGVRGLNSPLHF. The CDR3 DNA reads as TGTGCCATCAGTGTCGGAGTCAGGGGGTTAAACTCACCCCTCCACTTT.

The chain uses TRBV19 and TRBJ1-5; D call uncertain. CDR1 is LNHDA, CDR2 SQIVND, per germline (reference sequence). This CDR3 is built from 15 residues. V was shortened by 1 base and J by 2 bases, with 9 bases between the two germline ends. The CDR3 DNA is TGTGCCAGTAGTATAGTGGTTGCGGGCAATCAGCCCCAGCATTTT. Amino acids: CASSIVVAGNQPQHF.

This chain links TRBV5-6 with TRBJ1-5, with TRBD1 identical over 7 bases. The CDR3 spans 15 residues. The ends lost 3 bases at V and 5 bases at J; junction bases unmatched: 8. CDR1 is SGHDT and CDR2 is YYEEEE in the germline V gene. CDR3 coding DNA: TGTGCCAGCAGCTCTTGGGACAGCTCCTATCAGCCCCAGCATTTT. It encodes CASSSWDSSYQPQHF. The entire variable domain, with the rest obtained from reference TRBV5-6 and TRBJ1-5, is as follows: DAGVTQSPTHLIKTRGQQVTLRCSPKSGHDTVSWYQQALGQGPQFIFQYYEEEERQRGNFPDRFSGHQFPNYSSELNVNALLLGDSALYLCASSSWDSSYQPQHFGDGTRLSIL.